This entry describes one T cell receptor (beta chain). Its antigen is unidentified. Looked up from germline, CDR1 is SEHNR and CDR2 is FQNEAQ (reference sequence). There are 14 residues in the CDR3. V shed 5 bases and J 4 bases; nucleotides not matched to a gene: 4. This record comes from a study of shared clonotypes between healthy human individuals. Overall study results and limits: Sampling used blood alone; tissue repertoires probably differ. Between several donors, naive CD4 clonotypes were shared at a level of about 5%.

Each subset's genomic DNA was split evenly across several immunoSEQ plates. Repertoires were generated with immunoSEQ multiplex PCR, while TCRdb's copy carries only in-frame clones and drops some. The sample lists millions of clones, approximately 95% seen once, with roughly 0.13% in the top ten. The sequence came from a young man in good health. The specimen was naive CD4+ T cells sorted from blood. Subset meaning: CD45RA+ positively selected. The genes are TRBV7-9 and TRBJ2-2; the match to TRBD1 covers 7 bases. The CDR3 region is CASSTGTVTGELFF. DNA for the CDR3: TGTGCCAGCAGCACAGGGACAGTCACCGGGGAGCTGTTTTTT.